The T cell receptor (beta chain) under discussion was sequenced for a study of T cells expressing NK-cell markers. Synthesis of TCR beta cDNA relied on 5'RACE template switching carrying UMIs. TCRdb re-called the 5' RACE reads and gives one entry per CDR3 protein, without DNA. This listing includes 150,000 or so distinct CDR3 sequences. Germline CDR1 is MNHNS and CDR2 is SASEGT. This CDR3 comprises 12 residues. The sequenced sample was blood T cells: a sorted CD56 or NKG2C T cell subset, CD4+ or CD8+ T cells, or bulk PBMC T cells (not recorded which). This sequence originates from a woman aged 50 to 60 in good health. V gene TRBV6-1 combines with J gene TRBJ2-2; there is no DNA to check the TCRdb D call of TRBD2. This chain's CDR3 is CASSPASGELFF.